This entry describes one T cell receptor beta chain. CDR1 is LNHDA, CDR2 SQIVND, per germline (reference sequence). The CDR3 has 11 residues. Trimming took 6 bases from V and 8 from J, leaving 10 bases between them. These data belong to a study of T cells after yellow fever vaccination. Turning to the study itself: Libraries from low-cell-number fractions were prepared with the SMART-Seq v4 Ultra Low Input RNA kit.

TCRdb re-analysed the 5' RACE reads in MiXCR, keeping a single row per CDR3 protein. The sample shows about 340,000 distinct CDR3 sequences, 7.5% to 9% of them seen only once. The sequencing here drew on PBMCs, taken on the day of the first yellow fever vaccination. The gene calls are TRBV19 and TRBJ2-5; D is perhaps TRBD2 (6 bases). This TCR derives from a man younger than 35 who received the YFV17D yellow fever vaccine. CDR3 nucleotides: TGTGCCAGTAGAGGGACTTTAACCCAGTACTTC. Amino acids: CASRGTLTQYF.